The clone carrying this T cell receptor beta chain was recorded a few times. Antigen specificity is unknown. This record belongs to a study of beta chain features in type 1 diabetes. Sequencing targeted expressed TCRB transcripts, as all isolated RNA had been reverse transcribed. It was found that naive, central memory and regulatory T cell samples averaged approximately 3.5 million reads. The assay was immunoSEQ multiplex PCR, and TCRdb's table has in-frame clones only and misses some. The sample carries nearly 700,000 clones, roughly 13% recorded once. There are 15 residues in the CDR3. Germline V gives CDR1 LNHDA, CDR2 SQIVND (reference sequence). The V gene lost 6 bases and the J gene lost 7 bases, with 16 bases spanning the gap. Study observations and caveats: Junctions at VDJ sites from type 1 diabetes patients had fewer insertions and more deletions. Patients with Type 1 diabetes showed moderately but significantly shorter TCRB CDR3s in all four CD4+ subsets. Sequencing of cDNA might inflate the share of cells that strongly express TCR.

The genes are TRBV19 and TRBJ1-6, with a possible D match to TRBD1 (6 bases). The sequencing input was naive CD4+ T cells from blood. The TCR comes from a man aged 18 to 30 with type 1 diabetes. The CDR3 DNA is TGTGCCAGTAGAATCCAGGGGTTGGAGAATTCACCCCTCCACTTT. Amino acid sequence: CASRIQGLENSPLHF.